This paragraph covers one TCR beta chain sequence. Antigen: not known. Memory CD4+ cells were defined as CD4+CD45RO+CD25-. The germline V and J ends were trimmed by 5 bases and 8 bases, with 15 bases remaining between them. The CDR3 runs 13 residues. In germline, CDR1 is SGHTA, CDR2 FQGNSA. Study results and limitations: Whole repertoires were not studied in the larger cohort, only one V-J beta rearrangement. In terms of TCR gene usage, tumor memory CD4+ T cells clustered together with blood and lymph node memory CD4+ cells, as well as with lymph node naive CD4+ cells.

Semi-nested PCR with Nested Universal Primer A followed constant-region reverse priming of full-length variable regions. One entry per CDR3 protein, called by TCRdb with MiXCR from the 5' RACE reads. The sample lists 45,000 to 70,000 distinct CDR3 sequences, about 28% occurring once. Source material: tumor-infiltrating memory CD4+ T cells sorted from the breast tumor. As for subset: memory CD4+ T cells, CD4+CD45RO+CD25-. The chain couples TRBV7-2 to TRBJ1-2; D is possibly TRBD1 (5 bases). The clonotype originates from a female donor with breast cancer. The CDR3 reads CASSPTGGRGYTF. CDR3 in DNA: TGTGCCAGCAGCCCGACGGGGGGGAGAGGCTACACCTTC.